One and the same sample provided the 16 T cell receptor beta chains below, sequenced in a study of T cell clonality in common variable immunodeficiency. The protocol was immunoSEQ multiplex PCR, while the TCRdb copy is restricted to in-frame clones and leaves out a portion. This repertoire holds roughly 14,000 clones, and none appear only once. Their target antigens are unknown. Study results and caveats: Fewer deletions and N-nucleotide insertions were reportedly seen in common variable immunodeficiency TCR beta sequences.

Sequencing was carried out using peripheral blood mononuclear cells. Receptor source: a human donor with common variable immunodeficiency.

In this sample, this clone turned up a few times. The CDR3 end falls 3 residues outside the read, so it is completed with the germline J gene. J is TRBJ2-1 and V is TRBV20-1; possibly TRBD2 for D (7 bases). The CDR3 is 14 residues long. Germline-derived CDR1 and CDR2 are DFQATT and SNEGSKA (reference sequence). The V end lost 7 bases, the J end lost 5 bases, and 18 bases lay between the germline ends. CDR3 sequence: CSGEGGSTNNEQFF. The sequenced CDR3 bases are TGCAGTGGAGAGGGGGGGAGTACTAACAATGAG.

This clone was picked up a small number of times. Read data end 3 residues before the CDR3 end; the end is taken from the germline J gene. V usage is TRBV20-1 and J usage is TRBJ1-2; 8 positions agree with TRBD1. CDR3 size: 18 residues. With V trimmed by 1 base and J by 3 bases, 16 bases remained unmatched. Germline V gene sequence: CDR1 DFQATT, CDR2 SNEGSKA (reference sequence). CDR3 sequence reads: CSARARGTGLGDYYGYTF. The DNA read from the CDR3 is TGCAGTGCTAGAGCACGCGGGACAGGTCTTGGGGACTACTATGGC.

Worth noting for this clone: The read terminates 3 residues before the CDR3 end, so the remaining end is supplied by the germline J gene. The J gene is TRBJ2-6, the V gene TRBV19, with 9 bases identical to TRBD1. The germline gives CDR1 LNHDA, CDR2 SQIVND (reference sequence). Trimming removed 6 bases from V and 0 bases from J; junction bases left unmatched: 12. The CDR3 is made up of 19 amino acids. CDR3 in amino acids: CASSPTGGYTYSGANVLTF. Partial CDR3 DNA: TGTGCCAGTAGCCCCACAGGGGGCTATACGTACTCTGGGGCCAACGTC. Supplemented by reference TRBV19 and TRBJ2-6, the full variable domain reads DGGITQSPKYLFRKEGQNVTLSCEQNLNHDAMYWYRQDPGQGLRLIYYSQIVNDFQKGDIAEGYSVSREKKESFPLTVTSAQKNPTAFYLCASSPTGGYTYSGANVLTFGAGSRLTVL.

The table lists this clone with many counts. Read coverage stops 3 residues before the CDR3 terminus; the germline J gene supplies the remainder. The chain links TRBV7-9 to TRBJ1-6, with 7 positions matching TRBD1. The V and J ends lost 5 bases and 3 bases, in that order; junction bases with no gene match: 4. The V gene's germline CDR1 is SEHNR and CDR2 FQNEAQ (reference sequence). This CDR3 region has 15 residues. The sequenced CDR3 bases are TGTGCCAGCAGCCCGGGACAGTACTATAATTCACCC. This translates into CASSPGQYYNSP. The complete CDR3 reads CASSPGQYYNSPLHF. The variable domain in full, with the rest retrieved from reference TRBV7-9 and TRBJ1-6, is DTGVSQNPRHKITKRGQNVTFRCDPISEHNRLYWYRQTLGQGPEFLTYFQNEAQLEKSRLLSDRFSAERPKGSFSTLEIQRTEQGDSAMYLCASSPGQYYNSPLHFGNGTRLTVT.

This clone was seen only a few times. Incomplete CDR3 DNA: TGTGCCAGCAGCTATTATAGCAATCAGCCC. Protein sequence: CASSYYSNQP. The CDR3, in full, reads CASSYYSNQPQHF. The chain employs TRBV5-5 and TRBJ1-5; D is undetermined. The CDR3 end falls 3 residues outside the read, so it is completed with the germline J gene. The CDR3 consists of 13 residues. CDR1 is SGHKS and CDR2 is YYEKEE in the germline V gene (reference sequence). Trimming took off 3 bases at V and 0 bases at J, with 4 bases between the two ends. The full variable domain, its missing parts supplied by reference TRBV5-5 and TRBJ1-5, is DAGVTQSPTHLIKTRGQQVTLRCSPISGHKSVSWYQQVLGQGPQFIFQYYEKEERGRGNFPDRFSARQFPNYSSELNVNALLLGDSALYLCASSYYSNQPQHFGDGTRLSIL.

This clone has ten or more counts. Sequencing ends 3 residues short of the CDR3 end; the germline J gene provides the rest. The V and J genes are TRBV5-1 and TRBJ2-1, with 11 bases aligning to TRBD2. Germline V lookup: CDR1 SGHRS, CDR2 YFSETQ. The CDR3 is 15 amino acids. Trimming took 5 bases from V and 8 from J; bases not matched to a gene: 9. CDR3 sequence reads: CASSLSGGDSDEQFF. Incomplete CDR3 DNA: TGCGCCAGCAGTCTTAGCGGGGGGGATTCGGATGAG.

A few counts support this clone. The CDR3 is cut off 3 residues early in the read; its end comes from the germline J gene. This chain connects TRBV19 to TRBJ2-3; 8 nucleotides match TRBD2. CDR1 LNHDA and CDR2 SQIVND come from the germline V gene (reference sequence). This CDR3 is 16 amino acids long. V was clipped by 2 bases and J by 3 bases; unmatched bases: 7. The CDR3 protein is CASSIRAGGRTDTQYF. Incomplete CDR3 DNA: TGTGCCAGTAGTATACGTGCGGGAGGTCGGACAGATACG.

This clone was seen a few times. The read halts 3 residues ahead of the CDR3 end, with the missing end drawn from the germline J gene. V and J are TRBV19 and TRBJ1-4, with 9 bases identical to TRBD1. Trimming took 7 bases from V and 8 from J; bases not matched to a gene: 8. The V gene's germline CDR1 is LNHDA and CDR2 SQIVND (reference sequence). The CDR3 extends over 14 amino acids. The sequenced CDR3 bases are TGTGCCAGTACCCCCGGGACAGGGAAGGAAAAA. This gives the protein CASTPGTGKEK. In full, the CDR3 is CASTPGTGKEKLFF.

This clone showed up many times. The CDR3 end falls 3 residues outside the read, so it is completed with the germline J gene. The chain carries TRBV4-1 and TRBJ2-7; TRBD1 matches at 8 bases. The germline V gene has CDR1 MGHRA and CDR2 YSYEKL. J was trimmed by 5 bases and V by 2 bases; bases with no gene match: 5. The length of the CDR3 is 14 residues. The CDR3 spells CASSQLTGENEQYF. The sequenced part of the CDR3 DNA is TGCGCCAGCAGCCAACTGACAGGGGAGAACGAG.

As regards this clone: The junction shows a germline mismatch at one end, possibly a read error. The observed sequence ends 3 residues before the CDR3 terminus, with the missing tail filled in from the germline J gene. The chain employs TRBV7-9 and TRBJ2-1; D is unresolved. The CDR3 is made up of 12 amino acids. Germline CDR1 is SEHNR and CDR2 is FQNEAQ (reference sequence). The sequenced part of the CDR3 DNA is TGTTCCAGCAGCTCTTTCTACAATGAG. This codes for CSSSSFYNE. The whole CDR3 is CSSSSFYNEQFF.

By frequency in the sample, this clone is medium-sized. The read ends 3 residues early relative to the CDR3; the germline J gene fills the gap. The chain recombines TRBV30 with TRBJ1-1; D ambiguous. With 0 bases removed from V and 2 bases from J, the gap between germline ends came to 10 bases. Germline V gene sequence: CDR1 GTSNPN, CDR2 SVGIG (reference sequence). The CDR3 sequence is 14 residues long. The CDR3 is CAWSVSGPNTEAFF. The covered CDR3 bases are TGTGCCTGGAGTGTTAGTGGGCCTAACACTGAA.

As for this clone: Read data end 3 residues before the CDR3 end; the end is taken from the germline J gene. The chain carries TRBV2 and TRBJ2-5; 8 bases map to TRBD2. Trimming cost V 4 bases and J 1 base; bases outside gene matches: 2. This CDR3 spans 14 amino acids. CDR1 SNHLY and CDR2 FYNNEI come from the germline V gene. CDR3 region: CASSARGGQETQYF. The DNA read from the CDR3 is TGTGCCAGCAGTGCACGGGGGGGCCAAGAGACC.

As for this clone: Read sequence stops 3 residues before the CDR3 end, and the germline J gene provides the missing end. The V and J genes are TRBV7-9 and TRBJ1-4; no clear D. V lost 1 base and J 8 bases, leaving 5 bases between the germline ends. CDR1 and CDR2 (germline): SEHNR, FQNEAQ (reference sequence). The CDR3 covers 12 residues. The sequenced CDR3 bases are TGTGCCAGCAGCTTAGTAGGGGAAAAA. Its protein product is CASSLVGEK. The full CDR3 is CASSLVGEKLFF.

With regard to this clone: The read is 3 residues too short to cover the CDR3 end, so that end is filled in from the germline J gene. The chain has TRBV18 and TRBJ1-2; tentative D call: TRBD1 (6 bases). CDR1 is KGHSH, CDR2 LQKENI, per germline. The CDR3 is 14 residues long. The V and J ends lost 3 bases and 4 bases respectively, with 12 bases between them. Partial CDR3 DNA: TGTGCCAGCTCACCCATGACAGGTTCCTATGGC. Protein sequence: CASSPMTGSYG. The full CDR3 protein is CASSPMTGSYGYTF.

This clone was picked up a small number of times. The sequence runs out 3 residues before the end of the CDR3; the remainder is reconstructed from the germline J gene. The chain couples TRBV6-2 or TRBV6-3 to TRBJ1-1; D might be TRBD1 (5 bases). V was pared by 6 bases and J by 0 bases, with 8 bases between. Germline CDR1 is MNHEY and CDR2 is SVGEGT. The CDR3 length is 13 residues. The CDR3 reads CASRRQLNTEAFF. CDR3 DNA, as far as it was read: TGTGCCAGCAGACGACAGTTGAACACTGAA.

This clone was counted only a few times. The read finishes 3 residues shy of the CDR3 end, and the germline J gene is used to complete it. The V and J genes are TRBV6-1 and TRBJ1-3, with 7 bases lining up with TRBD1. The V segment lost 4 bases and the J segment 6 bases; nucleotides outside the gene matches: 9. This CDR3 is built from 15 residues. Germline V CDR1 and CDR2: MNHNS, SASEGT. This CDR3 is CASSGYRDSQNTIYF. The sequenced CDR3 bases are TGTGCCAGCAGTGGCTACCGGGACAGTCAAAACACC.